Following are 27 T cell receptor beta chains from one sample sequenced in a study of a mutant IDH1 vaccine in newly diagnosed glioma. These receptors are not linked to any known antigen. TCRdb's copy holds only in-frame clones and misses some; the assay was immunoSEQ multiplex PCR. The sample holds some 60,000 clones, approximately 80% seen once. Time point denoted: week 11, during vaccination. All doses held 300 ug of mutant IDH1 20-mer peptide, with topical imiquimod. Here the sequenced sample was PBMCs, taken from a glioma patient whose treatment included an IDH1 peptide vaccine. The source of these receptors is a man aged 25 to 40 with glioma.

V usage is TRBV4-3 and J usage is TRBJ2-5; D possibly corresponds to TRBD2 (6 bases). CDR3 length: 14 residues. Per the germline V gene, CDR1 is LGHNA and CDR2 is YSLEER. Trimming left V 2 bases short and J 3 bases short, with 10 bases between. The DNA of the CDR3 is TGCGCCAGCAGCCAACGCTTAGCGGAAGAGACCCAGTACTTC. This encodes CASSQRLAEETQYF.

The chain has TRBV30 and TRBJ2-1, with 9 positions matching TRBD2. V gave up 4 bases and J gave up 1 base; unmatched junction bases: 2. CDR3 size: 14 residues. Germline V gives CDR1 GTSNPN, CDR2 SVGIG (reference sequence). Here the CDR3 reads CAWNSGRSYNEQFF. Written as DNA, the CDR3 is TGTGCCTGGAACAGCGGGAGGTCCTACAATGAGCAGTTCTTC.

V usage is TRBV6-1 and J usage is TRBJ1-5, with 8 bases fitting TRBD1. V shed 4 bases and J 6 bases; nucleotides not matched to a gene: 5. Germline V gene data show CDR1 as MNHNS and CDR2 as SASEGT. The CDR3 has 14 residues. The CDR3 spells CASSASQGGQPQHF. The CDR3 coding sequence is TGTGCCAGCAGTGCTTCACAGGGGGGTCAGCCCCAGCATTTT.

This rearrangement joins TRBV7-3 to TRBJ2-3; 7 bases agree with TRBD2. The ends lost 3 bases at V and 3 bases at J; junction bases unmatched: 3. Germline V gene lookup returns CDR1 SGHTA and CDR2 FQGTGA. This CDR3 is built from 14 residues. Written as DNA, the CDR3 is TGTGCCAGCAGCTTCGGACTAGGGACAGATACGCAGTATTTT. Protein product: CASSFGLGTDTQYF.

There are a few counts of this clone. The chain is built from TRBV10-3 and TRBJ2-3; D is ambiguous. Germline values: CDR1 ENHRY, CDR2 SYGVKD. The CDR3 runs 14 residues. V was cut by 6 bases and J by 4 bases, with 14 bases left in between. The CDR3, as DNA: TGTGCCATCAGAAATTCAAAAGGCGCAGATACGCAGTATTTT. It encodes CAIRNSKGADTQYF.

In the case of this clone: One junction end does not reproduce the germline sequence, and a read error may be involved. The rearrangement links TRBV6-1 to TRBJ1-4; D may be TRBD1 (6 bases). This CDR3 region has 15 residues. Germline loops: CDR1 MNHNS, CDR2 SASEGT. The CDR3 is CASSKAGAAQEKLFF. The DNA of the CDR3 is TGTGCCAGCAGTAAAGCGGGGGCGGCTCAAGAAAAACTGTTTTTT.

The chain joins TRBV4-2 to TRBJ1-2, with 10 bases matching TRBD1. After removal of 1 base from V and 8 bases from J, the junction contained 7 bases not matched to a gene. CDR3 length equals 15 residues. Looked up from germline, CDR1 is LGHNA and CDR2 is YNFKEQ. For the CDR3, the DNA is TGTGCCAGCAGCCAAGGGACAGGGGGTGGTGGGGGCTACACCTTC. Its translation is CASSQGTGGGGGYTF.

This chain uses TRBV7-9 with TRBJ2-2; D unresolved. This CDR3 has 16 residues. CDR1 is SEHNR and CDR2 is FQNEAQ in the germline V gene (reference sequence). Trimming removed 5 bases from V and 3 bases from J, with 16 bases in between. The CDR3 loop is CASSTATTKDTGELFF. As DNA, the CDR3 is TGTGCCAGCAGCACCGCGACGACGAAAGACACCGGGGAGCTGTTTTTT. Variable domain in full (rest from reference TRBV7-9 and TRBJ2-2): DTGVSQNPRHKITKRGQNVTFRCDPISEHNRLYWYRQTLGQGPEFLTYFQNEAQLEKSRLLSDRFSAERPKGSFSTLEIQRTEQGDSAMYLCASSTATTKDTGELFFGEGSRLTVL.

The V call is TRBV4-2, the J call TRBJ1-6; D unresolved. The CDR3 is 15 amino acids. V was shortened by 4 bases and J by 7 bases, with 14 bases between the two germline ends. Germline CDR1 is LGHNA and CDR2 is YNFKEQ. The CDR3 reads CASSPRELWNSPLHF. CDR3 in DNA: TGTGCCAGCAGCCCCCGGGAGTTATGGAATTCACCCCTCCACTTT.

The V call is TRBV28, the J call TRBJ2-5, with a tentative D call TRBD2 (6 bases). The V gene lost 3 bases and the J gene lost 5 bases, with 13 bases spanning the gap. Per the germline V gene, CDR1 is MDHEN and CDR2 is SYDVKM. The CDR3 is 14 amino acids. CDR3 coding DNA: TGTGCCAGCAGTTTTTTAGGAGGGGTTGAGACCCAGTACTTC. It specifies CASSFLGGVETQYF.

This sequence joins TRBV5-4 and TRBJ1-1; no reliable D call. CDR3 size: 12 residues. Germline V gene sequence: CDR1 SGHNT, CDR2 YYREEE (reference sequence). V gave up 2 bases and J gave up 6 bases, with 8 bases separating them. CDR3 sequence (DNA): TGTGCCAGCAGCTTAGATTGGGCTGAAGCTTTCTTT. Residues: CASSLDWAEAFF.

This chain uses TRBV9 with TRBJ2-2; 7 bases are a match to TRBD1. The junction had 5 bases not matched to a gene; V was cut back by 3 bases and J by 3 bases. Looked up from germline, CDR1 is SGDLS and CDR2 is YYNGEE. This CDR3 spans 15 amino acids. The CDR3 protein is CASSARGRDTGELFF. In DNA, the CDR3 is TGTGCCAGCAGCGCGAGGGGGCGCGACACCGGGGAGCTGTTTTTT.

V and J are TRBV5-1 and TRBJ2-1; D remains unclear. In germline, CDR1 is SGHRS, CDR2 YFSETQ. The germline V and J ends were trimmed by 0 bases and 1 base, with 8 bases remaining between them. The length of the CDR3 is 15 residues. Here the CDR3 reads CASSLEGQSYNEQFF. DNA of the CDR3: TGCGCCAGCAGCTTGGAAGGTCAATCCTACAATGAGCAGTTCTTC. Looking up the rest from reference TRBV5-1 and TRBJ2-1 gives the full variable domain: KAGVTQTPRYLIKTRGQQVTLSCSPISGHRSVSWYQQTPGQGLQFLFEYFSETQRNKGNFPGRFSGRQFSNSRSEMNVSTLELGDSALYLCASSLEGQSYNEQFFGPGTRLTVL.

J is TRBJ1-1 and V is TRBV4-2; unclear D gene. The CDR3 spans 15 residues. CDR1 and CDR2 from the germline V gene are LGHNA and YNFKEQ. V was shortened by 1 base and J by 3 bases, with 12 bases between the two germline ends. The CDR3 here is CASSQGAVAYTEAFF. In DNA, the CDR3 is TGTGCCAGCAGCCAAGGGGCGGTGGCGTACACTGAAGCTTTCTTT.

The V call is TRBV27, the J call TRBJ2-2, with 9 positions matching TRBD2. Looked up from germline, CDR1 is MNHEY and CDR2 is SMNVEV (reference sequence). V trimming: 6 bases; J trimming: 7 bases; junction bases outside the gene matches: 6. The CDR3 is 14 residues long. The CDR3 loop is CASRLAGVVGELFF. Written as DNA, the CDR3 is TGTGCCAGCAGATTAGCGGGAGTGGTCGGGGAGCTGTTTTTT.

V usage is TRBV18 and J usage is TRBJ1-2; TRBD1 is a possible D gene (5 bases). Germline assignment: CDR1 KGHSH and CDR2 LQKENI. V lost 5 bases and J 7 bases, leaving 11 bases between the germline ends. This CDR3 has 12 amino acids. The CDR3 sequence is CASSGSQGGYTF. In DNA, the CDR3 is TGTGCCAGCTCAGGGTCCCAGGGTGGCTACACCTTC.

The rearrangement uses TRBV4-2 and TRBJ1-3; tentatively, D is TRBD1 (6 bases). The CDR3 extends over 14 amino acids. CDR1 and CDR2 (germline): LGHNA, YNFKEQ. V lost 0 bases and J 6 bases, leaving 9 bases between the germline ends. The chain's CDR3 is CASSQDNRENTIYF. In DNA, the CDR3 is TGTGCCAGCAGCCAAGATAACAGGGAAAACACCATATATTTT.

The V call is TRBV7-2, the J call TRBJ1-6; TRBD1 might be the D (6 bases). The germline gives CDR1 SGHTA, CDR2 FQGNSA. The CDR3 is made up of 16 amino acids. Trimming removed 6 bases at V and 7 bases at J, with 19 bases between. CDR3 sequence reads: CASSFIPGHENSPLHF. CDR3 sequence (DNA): TGTGCCAGCAGTTTCATCCCGGGACACGAAAATTCACCCCTCCACTTT. Full variable domain (remainder filled in from reference TRBV7-2 and TRBJ1-6): GAGVSQSPSNKVTEKGKDVELRCDPISGHTALYWYRQSLGQGLEFLIYFQGNSAPDKSGLPSDRFSAERTGGSVSTLTIQRTQQEDSAVYLCASSFIPGHENSPLHFGNGTRLTVT.

The V call is TRBV4-1, the J call TRBJ2-4; a possible D gene is TRBD1 (6 bases). V lost 4 bases, J lost 6 bases, and 10 bases lay in between. The CDR3 totals 13 residues. In germline, CDR1 is MGHRA, CDR2 YSYEKL. CDR3 loop: CASSRTVLNIQYF. As DNA, the CDR3 is TGCGCCAGCAGCCGGACAGTCCTAAACATTCAGTACTTC.

This chain links TRBV19 with TRBJ2-3, with a weak D call TRBD2 (6 bases). CDR1 is LNHDA and CDR2 is SQIVND in the germline V gene (reference sequence). V was trimmed by 4 bases and J by 1 base, leaving 15 bases between them. This CDR3 is built from 16 residues. The CDR3 reads CASSTQGTGGTDTQYF. The DNA of the CDR3 is TGTGCCAGTAGTACCCAGGGAACGGGGGGCACAGATACGCAGTATTTT.

This clone rates as medium-sized (0.01 to 0.1%). This chain joins TRBV2 and TRBJ2-2; 11 bases are shared with TRBD1. The germline V gene encodes CDR1 SNHLY and CDR2 FYNNEI. The CDR3 length is 16 residues. The junction had 4 bases not matched to a gene; V was cut back by 6 bases and J by 1 base. The CDR3, as DNA: TGTGCCAGCAGGGACAGGGGGCGACTGAACACCGGGGAGCTGTTTTTT. Amino acid sequence: CASRDRGRLNTGELFF.

The rearrangement uses TRBV9 and TRBJ2-5; 8 bases match TRBD2. Per the germline V gene, CDR1 is SGDLS and CDR2 is YYNGEE. The J segment lost 4 bases and the V segment lost 0 bases, leaving 5 bases of the junction unmatched. The CDR3 is made up of 15 amino acids. The CDR3 bases are TGTGCCAGCAGCGTAGACGGGGGGGCCAGAGAGACCCAGTACTTC. Translated, it gives CASSVDGGARETQYF.

The chain couples TRBV7-9 to TRBJ2-3; tentatively, D is TRBD1 or TRBD2 (5 bases each). Trimming took off 4 bases at V and 4 bases at J, with 12 bases between the two ends. The length of the CDR3 is 14 residues. Per the germline V gene, CDR1 is SEHNR and CDR2 is FQNEAQ (reference sequence). CDR3 loop: CASSSARDADTQYF. The CDR3 nucleotides read TGTGCCAGCAGCTCCGCCAGGGACGCAGATACGCAGTATTTT.

The rearrangement uses TRBV9 and TRBJ1-3, with D possibly TRBD1 on 5 matching bases. Per the germline V gene, CDR1 is SGDLS and CDR2 is YYNGEE. Trimming cost V 4 bases and J 0 bases, with 14 bases left between them. The CDR3 is made up of 16 amino acids. The CDR3 DNA is TGTGCCAGCAGCCTTCGTTGGGGCGCCTCTGGAAACACCATATATTTT. It yields the protein CASSLRWGASGNTIYF.

The chain uses TRBV10-1 and TRBJ2-1; 7 bases are a match to TRBD1. Germline V CDR1 and CDR2: WNHNN, SYGVQD (reference sequence). The CDR3 is 14 amino acids. V lost 9 bases and J lost 4; bases outside the gene matches: 9. The CDR3 nucleotides read TGCGCCAGTAAGATACAGGGGACATACAATGAGCAGTTCTTC. It specifies CASKIQGTYNEQFF.

The chain recombines TRBV9 with TRBJ2-2; 12 positions agree with TRBD1. Germline trimming cut 4 bases from V and 8 bases from J; bases unmatched to any gene: 6. The CDR3 has 15 amino acids. Germline V gene data show CDR1 as SGDLS and CDR2 as YYNGEE. CDR3 amino acids: CASSWGQGALGELFF. The CDR3 nucleotides are TGTGCCAGCAGCTGGGGACAGGGGGCATTAGGGGAGCTGTTTTTT. Complete variable domain (other parts from reference TRBV9 and TRBJ2-2): DSGVTQTPKHLITATGQRVTLRCSPRSGDLSVYWYQQSLDQGLQFLIQYYNGEERAKGNILERFSAQQFPDLHSELNLSSLELGDSALYFCASSWGQGALGELFFGEGSRLTVL.

The chain uses TRBV7-2 and TRBJ1-3; perhaps TRBD1 as D (5 bases). The V end lost 3 bases, the J end lost 4 bases, and 10 bases lay between the germline ends. The CDR3 covers 14 residues. Germline values: CDR1 SGHTA, CDR2 FQGNSA. CDR3 amino acids: CASSFGGTGNTIYF. The DNA of the CDR3 is TGTGCCAGCAGCTTCGGGGGTACAGGAAACACCATATATTTT.